This T cell receptor beta chain was retrieved from a study of blood T cell repertoires in COVID-19. Study-level background: Sites across the United States, Italy and Spain contributed samples from acute and convalescent COVID-19. The cDNA or gDNA used as material had been derived from T cells, B-cell-depleted T cells, or PBMCs.

V trimming: 0 bases; J trimming: 0 bases; junction bases outside the gene matches: 3. The CDR3 loop spans 16 amino acids. CDR1 is SGHAT, CDR2 FQNNGV, per germline. Per the original data handling: Using reference gene primer amplification, nucleated cell counts were estimated. Assay used: immunoSEQ multiplex PCR; TCRdb lists only in-frame clones, some missing. Clonal size and the V and J genes are those of that table, whereas D and trimming came from the DNA. This sample has roughly 100,000 clones, with more than 75% found just once. Sequencing used peripheral blood. The J gene is TRBJ2-3, the V gene TRBV11-2, with 7 bases matching TRBD2. The TCR sequence derives from a human donor in a cohort sampled during active COVID-19. CDR3 DNA sequence: TGTGCCAGCAGCTTAGAACGGCGGGGGAGCACAGATACGCAGTATTTT. Its protein is CASSLERRGSTDTQYF.